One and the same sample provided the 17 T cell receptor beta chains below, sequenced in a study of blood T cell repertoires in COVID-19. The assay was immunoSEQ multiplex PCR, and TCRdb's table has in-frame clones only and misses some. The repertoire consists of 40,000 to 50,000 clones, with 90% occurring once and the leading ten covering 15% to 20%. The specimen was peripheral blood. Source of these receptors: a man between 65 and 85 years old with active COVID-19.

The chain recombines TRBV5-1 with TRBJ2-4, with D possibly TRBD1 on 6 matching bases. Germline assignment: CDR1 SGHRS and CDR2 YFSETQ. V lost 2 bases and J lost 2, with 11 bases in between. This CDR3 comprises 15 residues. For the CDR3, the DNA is TGCGCCAGCAGCTTACCCCAGGGGTCCAAAAACATTCAGTACTTC. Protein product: CASSLPQGSKNIQYF.

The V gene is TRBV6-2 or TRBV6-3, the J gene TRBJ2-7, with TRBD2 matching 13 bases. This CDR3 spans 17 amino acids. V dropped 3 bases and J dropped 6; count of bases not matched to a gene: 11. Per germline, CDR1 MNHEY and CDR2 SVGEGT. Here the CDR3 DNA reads TGTGCCAGCAGTTATGGGGGACTAGCGGGACCAGTTGGCGAGCAGTACTTC. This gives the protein CASSYGGLAGPVGEQYF.

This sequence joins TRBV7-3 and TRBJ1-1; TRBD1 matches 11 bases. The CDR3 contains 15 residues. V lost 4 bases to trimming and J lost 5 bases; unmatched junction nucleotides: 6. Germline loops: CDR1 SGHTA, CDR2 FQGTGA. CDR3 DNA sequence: TGTGCCAGCAGCTACTCAGGACAGGGGGCAACTGAAGCTTTCTTT. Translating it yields CASSYSGQGATEAFF.

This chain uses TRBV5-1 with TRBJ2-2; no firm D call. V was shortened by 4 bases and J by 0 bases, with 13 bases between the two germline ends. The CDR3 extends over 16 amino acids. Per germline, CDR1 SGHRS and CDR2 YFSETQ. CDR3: CASSRAPGPNTGELFF. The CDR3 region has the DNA TGCGCCAGCAGCCGCGCCCCAGGCCCGAACACCGGGGAGCTGTTTTTT.

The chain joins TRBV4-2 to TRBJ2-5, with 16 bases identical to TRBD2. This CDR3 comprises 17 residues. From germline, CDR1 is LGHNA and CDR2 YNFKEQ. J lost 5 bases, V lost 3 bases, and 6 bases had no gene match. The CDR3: CASSQGTSGGAWETQYF. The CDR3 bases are TGTGCCAGCAGCCAGGGGACTAGCGGGGGGGCATGGGAGACCCAGTACTTC.

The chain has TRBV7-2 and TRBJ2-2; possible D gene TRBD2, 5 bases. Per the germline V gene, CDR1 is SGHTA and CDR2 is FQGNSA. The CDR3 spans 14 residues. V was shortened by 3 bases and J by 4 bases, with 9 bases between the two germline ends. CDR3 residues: CASSFRGFTGELFF. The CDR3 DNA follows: TGTGCCAGCAGCTTTAGAGGGTTCACCGGGGAGCTGTTTTTT.

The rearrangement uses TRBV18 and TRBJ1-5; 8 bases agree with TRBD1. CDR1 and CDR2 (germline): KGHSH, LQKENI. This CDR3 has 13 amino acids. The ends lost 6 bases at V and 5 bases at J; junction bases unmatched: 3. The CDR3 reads CASSLDRDQPQHF. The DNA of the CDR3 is TGTGCCAGCTCGCTGGACAGGGATCAGCCCCAGCATTTT.

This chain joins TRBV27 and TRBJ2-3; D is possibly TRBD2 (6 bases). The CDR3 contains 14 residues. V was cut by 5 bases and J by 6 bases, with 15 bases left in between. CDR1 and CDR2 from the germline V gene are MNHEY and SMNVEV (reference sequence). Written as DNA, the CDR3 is TGTGCCAGCAGTCAACTGGGGGGTGCCGATACGCAGTATTTT. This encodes CASSQLGGADTQYF.

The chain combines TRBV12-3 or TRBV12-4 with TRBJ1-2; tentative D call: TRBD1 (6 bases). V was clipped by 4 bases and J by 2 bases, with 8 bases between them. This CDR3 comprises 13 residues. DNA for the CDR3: TGTGCCAGCAGTTACGACAGGAACTATGGCTACACCTTC. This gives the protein CASSYDRNYGYTF.

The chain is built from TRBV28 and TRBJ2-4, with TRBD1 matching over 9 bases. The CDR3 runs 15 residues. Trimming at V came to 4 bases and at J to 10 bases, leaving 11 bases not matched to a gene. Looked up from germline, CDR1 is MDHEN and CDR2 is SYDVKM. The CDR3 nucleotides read TGTGCCAGCAGTTCTAACGCCGGGACAGGGCTAATTCAGTACTTC. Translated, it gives CASSSNAGTGLIQYF.

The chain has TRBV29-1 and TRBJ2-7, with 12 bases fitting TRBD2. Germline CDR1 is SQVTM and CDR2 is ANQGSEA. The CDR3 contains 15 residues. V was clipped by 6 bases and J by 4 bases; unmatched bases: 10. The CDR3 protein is CSVRRLAGVFYEQYF. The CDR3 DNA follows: TGCAGCGTCCGAAGACTAGCGGGAGTCTTTTACGAGCAGTACTTC.

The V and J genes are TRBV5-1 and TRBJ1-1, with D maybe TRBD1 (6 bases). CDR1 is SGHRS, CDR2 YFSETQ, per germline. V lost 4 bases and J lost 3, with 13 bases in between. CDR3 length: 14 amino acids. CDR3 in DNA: TGCGCCAGCAGCCCCGGACAGACCTACACTGAAGCTTTCTTT. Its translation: CASSPGQTYTEAFF.

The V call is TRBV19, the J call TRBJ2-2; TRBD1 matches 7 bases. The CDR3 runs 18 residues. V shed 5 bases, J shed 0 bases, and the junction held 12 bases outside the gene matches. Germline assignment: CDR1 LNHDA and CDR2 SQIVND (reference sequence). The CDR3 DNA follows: TGTGCCAGTAGTTCCGAACGAATAGGGGGCACGAACACCGGGGAGCTGTTTTTT. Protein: CASSSERIGGTNTGELFF.

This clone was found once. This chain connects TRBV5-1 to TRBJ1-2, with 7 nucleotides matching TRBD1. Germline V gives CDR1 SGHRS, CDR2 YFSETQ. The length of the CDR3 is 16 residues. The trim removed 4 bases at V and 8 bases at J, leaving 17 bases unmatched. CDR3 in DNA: TGCGCCAGCAGCATTACGACAGGGAAGCTATCGGGGGGCTACACCTTC. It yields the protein CASSITTGKLSGGYTF.

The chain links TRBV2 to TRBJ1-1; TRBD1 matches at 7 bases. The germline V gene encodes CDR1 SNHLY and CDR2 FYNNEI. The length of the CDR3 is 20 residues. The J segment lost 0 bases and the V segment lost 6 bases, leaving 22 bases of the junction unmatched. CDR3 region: CASSKRWFVQGDGMNTEAFF. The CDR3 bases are TGTGCCAGCAGCAAGCGCTGGTTCGTGCAGGGGGATGGGATGAACACTGAAGCTTTCTTT.

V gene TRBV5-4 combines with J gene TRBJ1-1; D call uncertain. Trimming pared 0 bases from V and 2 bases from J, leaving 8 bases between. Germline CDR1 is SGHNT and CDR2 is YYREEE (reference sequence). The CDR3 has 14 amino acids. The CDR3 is CASSLGRRNTEAFF. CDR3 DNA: TGTGCCAGCAGCTTGGGGCGGCGAAACACTGAAGCTTTCTTT.

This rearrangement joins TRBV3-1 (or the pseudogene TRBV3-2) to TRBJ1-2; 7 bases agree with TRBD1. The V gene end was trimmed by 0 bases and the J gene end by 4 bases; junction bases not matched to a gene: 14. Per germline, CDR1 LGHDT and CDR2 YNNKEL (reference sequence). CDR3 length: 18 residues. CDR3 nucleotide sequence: TGTGCCAGCAGCCAAGAACCCTCGGTGAGAGGGGGCGTCTATGGCTACACCTTC. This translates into CASSQEPSVRGGVYGYTF.